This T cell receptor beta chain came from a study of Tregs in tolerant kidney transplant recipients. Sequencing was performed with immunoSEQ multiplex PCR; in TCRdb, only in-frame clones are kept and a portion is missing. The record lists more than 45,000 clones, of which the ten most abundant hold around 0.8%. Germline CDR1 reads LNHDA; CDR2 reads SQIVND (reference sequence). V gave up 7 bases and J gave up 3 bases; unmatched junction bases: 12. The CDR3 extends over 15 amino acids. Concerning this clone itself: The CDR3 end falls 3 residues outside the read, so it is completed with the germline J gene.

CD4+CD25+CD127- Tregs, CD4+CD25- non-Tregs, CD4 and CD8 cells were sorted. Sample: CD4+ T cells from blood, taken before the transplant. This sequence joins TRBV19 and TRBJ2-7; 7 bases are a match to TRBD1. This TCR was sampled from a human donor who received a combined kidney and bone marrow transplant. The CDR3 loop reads CASNLSTGNCYEQYF. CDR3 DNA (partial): TGTGCCAGTAACCTTTCGACAGGGAATTGCTACGAG.